Here is one T cell receptor (beta chain) with its context. What it binds is unknown. These data belong to a study of cytomegalovirus exposure and HLA in healthy donors. PCR primers comprised 60 Vbeta and 13 Jbeta primers. TCRdb keeps only in-frame clones here, not all; method: immunoSEQ multiplex PCR. There are more than 100,000 clones in the sample; 79% occur only once, and 0.9% to 1.2% lies in the top ten. Regarding the study as a whole: The authors enumerated over 150 TCR beta chains as linked to cytomegalovirus. HLA-A and HLA-B allele assignments for most subjects were reportedly predicted accurately using TCR beta sequences. Donors were assumed by presence/absence analyses to have roughly uniform sequencing depth.

The CDR3 runs to 16 residues. CDR1 SEHNR and CDR2 FQNEAQ come from the germline V gene (reference sequence). V was pared by 3 bases and J by 5 bases, with 5 bases of the junction left unmatched. The receptor was derived from a male donor in good health and CMV-seronegative. V usage is TRBV7-9 and J usage is TRBJ2-5; 14 bases agree with TRBD2. The sequenced sample consisted of PBMCs. CDR3 in DNA: TGTGCCAGCAGCTTTGGACTAGCGGGGGGTCTGGAGACCCAGTACTTC. This gives the protein CASSFGLAGGLETQYF.